This TCR beta chain was recorded in a study of T cells in Graves' hyperthyroidism and ophthalmopathy. Whole-study results and caveats: From stable hyperthyroidism, ophthalmopathy was separated by a 13 V-J model. Ophthalmopathy onset followed model prediction by a median around six months.

Amplification yielded TCR beta CDR3 regions, with RNA transcripts as the source. The HTBI primer set served for first-round RT-PCR of the TCR CDR3. Each CDR3 protein is one row after TCRdb ran MiXCR on the multiplex PCR reads. The table records about 420,000 distinct CDR3 sequences, about 15% of them present only once. This clonotype was observed at least ten times. The antigen is unknown. V shed 2 bases and J shed 5 bases, with 9 bases lying between them. From germline, CDR1 is MNHNY and CDR2 SVGAGI (reference sequence). CDR3 length: 13 residues. The rearrangement links TRBV6-6 to TRBJ2-5; D may correspond to TRBD1 or TRBD2 (6 bases each). The sequenced material came from blood. This receptor was identified in a woman under 30 with Graves' hyperthyroidism. The CDR3 region has the DNA TGTGCCAGCAGTTACGGGGGGCGCGAGACCCAGTACTTC. This gives the protein CASSYGGRETQYF.